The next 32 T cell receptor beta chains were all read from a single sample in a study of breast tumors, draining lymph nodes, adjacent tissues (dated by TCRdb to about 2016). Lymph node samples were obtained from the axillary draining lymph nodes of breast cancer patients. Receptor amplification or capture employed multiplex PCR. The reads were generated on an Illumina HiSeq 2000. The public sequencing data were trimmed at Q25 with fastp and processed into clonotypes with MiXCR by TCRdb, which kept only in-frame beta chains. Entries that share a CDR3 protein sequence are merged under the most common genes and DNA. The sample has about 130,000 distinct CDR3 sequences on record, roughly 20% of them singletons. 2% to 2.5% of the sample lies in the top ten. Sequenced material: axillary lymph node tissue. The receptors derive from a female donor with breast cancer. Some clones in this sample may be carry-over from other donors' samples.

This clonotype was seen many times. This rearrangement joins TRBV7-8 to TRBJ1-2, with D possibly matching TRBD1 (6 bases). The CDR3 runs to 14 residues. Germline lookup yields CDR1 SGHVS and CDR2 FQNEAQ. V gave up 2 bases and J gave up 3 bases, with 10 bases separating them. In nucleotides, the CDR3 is TGTGCCAGCAGCTTACGGACAGTCGACTATGGCTACACCTTC. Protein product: CASSLRTVDYGYTF.

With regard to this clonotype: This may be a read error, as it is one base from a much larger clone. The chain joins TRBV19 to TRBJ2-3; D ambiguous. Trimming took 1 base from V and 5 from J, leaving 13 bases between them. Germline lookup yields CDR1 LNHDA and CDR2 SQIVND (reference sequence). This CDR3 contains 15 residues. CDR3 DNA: TGTGCCAGTAGTATAGGGGTGGGCATAGGAGATACGCAGTATTTT. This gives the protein CASSIGVGIGDTQYF.

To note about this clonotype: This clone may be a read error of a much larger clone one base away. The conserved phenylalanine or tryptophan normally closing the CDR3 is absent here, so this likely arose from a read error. Here the CDR3 DNA reads TGTGCCAGCAGTGATACCGGGACAGGGGTCCACGAGCAGTACCTC. This translates into CASSDTGTGVHEQYL. The J gene is TRBJ2-7, the V gene TRBV6-1; TRBD1 matches at 10 bases. Germline V gene data show CDR1 as MNHNS and CDR2 as SASEGT. With V trimmed by 3 bases and J by 5 bases, 7 bases remained unmatched. The CDR3 contains 15 residues.

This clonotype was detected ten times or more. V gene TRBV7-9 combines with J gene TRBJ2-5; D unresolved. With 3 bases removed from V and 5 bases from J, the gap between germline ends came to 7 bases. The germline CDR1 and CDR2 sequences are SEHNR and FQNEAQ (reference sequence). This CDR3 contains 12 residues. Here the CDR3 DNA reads TGTGCCAGCAGCTTTTTCGAGGAGACCCAGTACTTC. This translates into CASSFFEETQYF.

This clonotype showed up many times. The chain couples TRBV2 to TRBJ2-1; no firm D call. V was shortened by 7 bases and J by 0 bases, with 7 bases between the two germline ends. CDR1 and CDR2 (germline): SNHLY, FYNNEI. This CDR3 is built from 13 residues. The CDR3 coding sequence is TGTGCCAGCACTCCCCGCTCCTACAATGAGCAGTTCTTC. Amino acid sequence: CASTPRSYNEQFF.

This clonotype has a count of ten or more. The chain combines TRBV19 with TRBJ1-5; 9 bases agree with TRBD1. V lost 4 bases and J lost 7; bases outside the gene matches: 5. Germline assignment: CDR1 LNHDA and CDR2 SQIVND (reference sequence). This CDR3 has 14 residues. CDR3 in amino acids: CASSKTGGGQPQHF. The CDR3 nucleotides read TGTGCCAGTAGTAAGACAGGGGGAGGGCAGCCCCAGCATTTT. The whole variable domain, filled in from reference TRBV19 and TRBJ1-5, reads DGGITQSPKYLFRKEGQNVTLSCEQNLNHDAMYWYRQDPGQGLRLIYYSQIVNDFQKGDIAEGYSVSREKKESFPLTVTSAQKNPTAFYLCASSKTGGGQPQHFGDGTRLSIL.

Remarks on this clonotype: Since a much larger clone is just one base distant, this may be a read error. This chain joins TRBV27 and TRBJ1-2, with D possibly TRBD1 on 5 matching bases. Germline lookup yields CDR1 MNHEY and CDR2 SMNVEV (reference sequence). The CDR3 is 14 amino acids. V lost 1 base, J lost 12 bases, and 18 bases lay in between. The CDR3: CASSLFRDSRGHTF. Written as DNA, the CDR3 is TGTGCCAGCAGTTTATTCAGGGACTCGAGGGGCCACACCTTC.

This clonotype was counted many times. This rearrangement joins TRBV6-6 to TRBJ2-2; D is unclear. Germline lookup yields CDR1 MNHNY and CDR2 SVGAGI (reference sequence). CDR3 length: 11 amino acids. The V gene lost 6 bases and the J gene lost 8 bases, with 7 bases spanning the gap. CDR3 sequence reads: CASRVGGELFF. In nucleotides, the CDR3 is TGTGCCAGCAGGGTGGGGGGGGAGCTGTTTTTT.

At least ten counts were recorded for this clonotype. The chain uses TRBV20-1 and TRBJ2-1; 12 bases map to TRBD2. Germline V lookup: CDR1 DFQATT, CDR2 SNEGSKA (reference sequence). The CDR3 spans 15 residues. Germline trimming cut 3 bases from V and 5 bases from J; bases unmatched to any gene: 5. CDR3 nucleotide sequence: TGCAGTGCTAGTGGACTAGCGGGAAGAGACAATGAGCAGTTCTTC. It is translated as CSASGLAGRDNEQFF.

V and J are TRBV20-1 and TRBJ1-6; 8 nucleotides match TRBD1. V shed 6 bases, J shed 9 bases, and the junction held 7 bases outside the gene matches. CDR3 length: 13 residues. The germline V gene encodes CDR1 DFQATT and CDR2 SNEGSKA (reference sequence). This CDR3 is CSARTGGVSPLHF. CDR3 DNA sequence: TGCAGTGCCCGAACAGGGGGAGTTTCACCCCTCCACTTT.

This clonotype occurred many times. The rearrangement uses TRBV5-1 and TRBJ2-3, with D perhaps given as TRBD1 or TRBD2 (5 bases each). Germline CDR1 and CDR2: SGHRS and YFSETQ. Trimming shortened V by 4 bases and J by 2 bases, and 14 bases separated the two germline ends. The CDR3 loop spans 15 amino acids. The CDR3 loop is CASSLGTQPTDTQYF. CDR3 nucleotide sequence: TGCGCCAGCAGCCTCGGGACCCAACCCACAGATACGCAGTATTTT.

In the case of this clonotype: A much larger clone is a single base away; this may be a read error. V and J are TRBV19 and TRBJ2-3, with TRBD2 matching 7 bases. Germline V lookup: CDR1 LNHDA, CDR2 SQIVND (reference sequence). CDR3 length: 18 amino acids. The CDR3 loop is CASSMRVAGIHTTGTQYF. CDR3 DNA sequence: TGTGCCAGTAGTATGAGGGTAGCGGGTATACATACCACAGGTACGCAGTATTTT.

The CDR3 protein is CASSSRQANQPQHF. The CDR3 DNA reads TGTGCCAGCAGCTCCAGACAAGCCAATCAGCCCCAGCATTTT. The chain uses TRBV5-5 and TRBJ1-5; D ambiguous. The germline V gene encodes CDR1 SGHKS and CDR2 YYEKEE (reference sequence). The CDR3 extends over 14 amino acids. V lost 3 bases to trimming and J lost 3 bases, with 10 bases between them. Supplemented by reference TRBV5-5 and TRBJ1-5, the full variable domain reads DAGVTQSPTHLIKTRGQQVTLRCSPISGHKSVSWYQQVLGQGPQFIFQYYEKEERGRGNFPDRFSARQFPNYSSELNVNALLLGDSALYLCASSSRQANQPQHFGDGTRLSIL.

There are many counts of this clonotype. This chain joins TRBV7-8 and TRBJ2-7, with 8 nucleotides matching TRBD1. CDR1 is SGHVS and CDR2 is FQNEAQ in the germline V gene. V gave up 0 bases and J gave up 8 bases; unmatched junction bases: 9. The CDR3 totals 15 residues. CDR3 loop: CASSLARDRREKQYF. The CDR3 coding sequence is TGTGCCAGCAGCTTAGCCCGGGACAGGAGGGAGAAGCAGTACTTC. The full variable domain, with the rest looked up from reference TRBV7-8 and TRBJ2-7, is GAGVSQSPRYKVAKRGQDVALRCDPISGHVSLFWYQQALGQGPEFLTYFQNEAQLDKSGLPSDRFFAERPEGSVSTLKIQRTQQEDSAVYLCASSLARDRREKQYFGPGTRLTVT.

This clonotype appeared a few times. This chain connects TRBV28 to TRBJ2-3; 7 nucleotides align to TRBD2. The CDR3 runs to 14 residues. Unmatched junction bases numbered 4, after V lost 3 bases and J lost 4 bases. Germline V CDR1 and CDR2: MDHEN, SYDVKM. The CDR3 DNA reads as TGTGCCAGCAGTTTGGCGGGAGAGGCAGATACGCAGTATTTT. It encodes CASSLAGEADTQYF.

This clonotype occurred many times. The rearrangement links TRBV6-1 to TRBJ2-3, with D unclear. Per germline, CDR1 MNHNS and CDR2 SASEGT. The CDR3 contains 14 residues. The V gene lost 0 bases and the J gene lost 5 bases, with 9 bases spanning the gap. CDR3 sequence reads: CASSEAVLGDTQYF. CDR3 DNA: TGTGCCAGCAGTGAAGCCGTGCTCGGAGATACGCAGTATTTT.

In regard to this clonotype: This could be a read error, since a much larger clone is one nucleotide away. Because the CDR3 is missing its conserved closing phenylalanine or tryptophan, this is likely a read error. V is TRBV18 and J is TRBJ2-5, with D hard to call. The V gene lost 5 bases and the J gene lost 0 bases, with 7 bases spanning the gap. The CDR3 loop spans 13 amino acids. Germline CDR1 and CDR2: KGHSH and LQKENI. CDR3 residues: CASSAEYQETQYS. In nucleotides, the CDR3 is TGTGCCAGCTCAGCAGAGTACCAAGAGACCCAGTACTCC.

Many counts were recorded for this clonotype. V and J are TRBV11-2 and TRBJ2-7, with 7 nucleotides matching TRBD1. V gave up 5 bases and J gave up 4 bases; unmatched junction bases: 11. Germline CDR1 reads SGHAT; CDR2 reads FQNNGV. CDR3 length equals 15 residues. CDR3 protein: CASSPTGTARYEQYF. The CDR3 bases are TGTGCCAGCAGCCCTACTGGGACAGCACGTTACGAGCAGTACTTC.

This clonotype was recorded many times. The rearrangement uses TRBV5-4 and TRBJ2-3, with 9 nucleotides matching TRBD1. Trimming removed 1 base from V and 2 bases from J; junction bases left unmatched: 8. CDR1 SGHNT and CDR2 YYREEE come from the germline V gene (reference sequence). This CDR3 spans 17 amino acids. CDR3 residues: CASSLLRGQGNTDTQYF. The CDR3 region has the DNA TGTGCCAGCAGCTTGCTTCGCGGACAGGGGAACACAGATACGCAGTATTTT.

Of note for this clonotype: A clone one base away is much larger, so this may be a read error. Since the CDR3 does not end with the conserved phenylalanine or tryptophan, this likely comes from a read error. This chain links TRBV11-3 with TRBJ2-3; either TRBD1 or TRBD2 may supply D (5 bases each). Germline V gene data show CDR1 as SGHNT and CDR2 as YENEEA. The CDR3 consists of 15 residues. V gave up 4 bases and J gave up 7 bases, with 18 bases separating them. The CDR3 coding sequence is TGTGCCAGCAGCTACGGGGCGAATCGAAGGTATACGCAGTATCTT. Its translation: CASSYGANRRYTQYL.

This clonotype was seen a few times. CDR3 nucleotide sequence: TGTGCCAGTAACGCAGACAGGGGCCGGGGTATTGGTAACTATGGCTACACCTTC. Amino acids: CASNADRGRGIGNYGYTF. The V gene is TRBV28, the J gene TRBJ1-2, with 8 nucleotides matching TRBD1. Germline values: CDR1 MDHEN, CDR2 SYDVKM. The CDR3 totals 18 residues. The J segment lost 1 base and the V segment lost 9 bases, leaving 19 bases of the junction unmatched.

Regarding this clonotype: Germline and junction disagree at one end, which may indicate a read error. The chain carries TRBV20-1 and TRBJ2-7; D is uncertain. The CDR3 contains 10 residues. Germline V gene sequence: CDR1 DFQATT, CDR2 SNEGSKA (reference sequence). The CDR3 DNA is TGCAGTGCTAGAGATCAATTCTTCCACTTC. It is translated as CSARDQFFHF.

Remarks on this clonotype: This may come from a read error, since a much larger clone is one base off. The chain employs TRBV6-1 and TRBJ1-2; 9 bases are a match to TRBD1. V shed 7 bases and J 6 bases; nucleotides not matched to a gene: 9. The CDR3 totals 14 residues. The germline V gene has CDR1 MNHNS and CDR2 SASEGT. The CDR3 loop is CASTLDRGPHGYTF. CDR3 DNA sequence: TGTGCCAGCACCCTGGACAGGGGTCCTCATGGCTACACCTTC.

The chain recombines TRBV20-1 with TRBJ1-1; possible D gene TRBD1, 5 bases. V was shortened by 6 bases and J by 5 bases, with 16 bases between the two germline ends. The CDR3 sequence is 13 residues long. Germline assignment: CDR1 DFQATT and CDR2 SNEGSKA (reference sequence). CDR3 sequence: CSATGTIRTEAFF. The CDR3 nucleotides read TGCAGTGCCACCGGGACCATCAGGACTGAAGCTTTCTTT.

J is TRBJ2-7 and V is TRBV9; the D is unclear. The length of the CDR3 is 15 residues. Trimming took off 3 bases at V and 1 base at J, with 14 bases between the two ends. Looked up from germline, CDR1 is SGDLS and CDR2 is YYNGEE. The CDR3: CASSAGELGSYEQYF. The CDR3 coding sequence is TGTGCCAGCAGCGCTGGGGAATTGGGGTCCTACGAGCAGTACTTC.

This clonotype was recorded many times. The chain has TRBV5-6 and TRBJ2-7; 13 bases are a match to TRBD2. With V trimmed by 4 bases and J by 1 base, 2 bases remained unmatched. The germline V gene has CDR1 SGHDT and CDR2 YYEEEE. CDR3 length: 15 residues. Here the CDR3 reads CASSAGLAGSYEQYF. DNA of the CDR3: TGTGCCAGCAGCGCGGGACTAGCGGGGTCCTACGAGCAGTACTTC.

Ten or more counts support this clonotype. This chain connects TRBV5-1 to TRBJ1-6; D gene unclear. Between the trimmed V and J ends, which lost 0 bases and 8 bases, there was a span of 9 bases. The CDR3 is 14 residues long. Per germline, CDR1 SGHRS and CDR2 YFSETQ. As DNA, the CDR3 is TGCGCCAGCAGCTTGGCTCAGAGGGATTCACCCCTCCACTTT. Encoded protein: CASSLAQRDSPLHF.

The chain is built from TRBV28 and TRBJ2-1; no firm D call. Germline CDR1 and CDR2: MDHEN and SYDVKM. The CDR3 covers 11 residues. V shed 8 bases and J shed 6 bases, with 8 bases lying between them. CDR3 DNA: TGTGCCAGCTTGGGTTGCAATGAGCAGTTCTTC. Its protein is CASLGCNEQFF.

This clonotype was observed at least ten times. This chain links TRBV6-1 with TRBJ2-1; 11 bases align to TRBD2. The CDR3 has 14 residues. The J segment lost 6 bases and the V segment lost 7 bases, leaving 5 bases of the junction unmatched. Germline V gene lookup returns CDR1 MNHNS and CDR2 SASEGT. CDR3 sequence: CASTTSGSGNEQFF. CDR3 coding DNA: TGTGCCAGCACCACTAGCGGGAGCGGCAATGAGCAGTTCTTC.

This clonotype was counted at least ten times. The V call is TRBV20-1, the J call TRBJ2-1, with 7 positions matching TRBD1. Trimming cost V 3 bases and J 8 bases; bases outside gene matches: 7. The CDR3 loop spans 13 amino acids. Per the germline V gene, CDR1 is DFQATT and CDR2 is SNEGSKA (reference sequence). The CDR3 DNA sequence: TGCAGTGCTAGTGGGGCAGGGGGTTATGAGCAGTTCTTC. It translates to CSASGAGGYEQFF.

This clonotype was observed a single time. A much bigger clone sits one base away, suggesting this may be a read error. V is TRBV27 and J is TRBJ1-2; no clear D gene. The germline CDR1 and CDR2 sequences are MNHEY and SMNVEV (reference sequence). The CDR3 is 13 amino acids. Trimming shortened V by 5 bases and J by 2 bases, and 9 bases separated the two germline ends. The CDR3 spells CASSDFQNYGYTF. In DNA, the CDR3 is TGTGCCAGCAGTGATTTCCAGAACTATGGCTACACCTTC.

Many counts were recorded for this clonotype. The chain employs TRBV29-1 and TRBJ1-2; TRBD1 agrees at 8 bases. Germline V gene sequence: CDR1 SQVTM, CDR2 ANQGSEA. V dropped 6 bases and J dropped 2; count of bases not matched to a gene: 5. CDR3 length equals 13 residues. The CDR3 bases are TGCAGCGTCGTGACAGGGGCCAACTATGGCTACACCTTC. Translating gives CSVVTGANYGYTF.